This T cell receptor (beta chain) was captured in a study of CD8+CD57+ T cells in acquired aplastic anemia. This clonotype came up many times. CDR3 length: 19 residues. V dropped 3 bases and J dropped 4; count of bases not matched to a gene: 15. The germline V gene has CDR1 MGHRA and CDR2 YSYEKL. Patients selected for sequencing had displayed CD8+CD57+ cell expansion by flow cytometry. Genomic DNA constituted the template upon which TCR beta VDJ and CDR3 profiling was performed. TCRdb re-called the reads through MiXCR, storing one row per CDR3 protein. The sample holds 250,000 or so distinct CDR3 sequences; around 45% are singletons and the top ten take 6.5% to 8%.

This clonotype originated in a human donor with aplastic anemia. Specimen: sorted CD4+, CD8+, or CD8+CD57+ T cells (not recorded which) from PBMCs. The gene calls are TRBV4-1 and TRBJ1-2, with 12 bases lining up with TRBD1. CDR3 loop: CASSHTVPGQGARGYGYTF. For the CDR3, the DNA is TGCGCCAGCAGCCACACAGTCCCGGGACAGGGGGCGCGCGGCTATGGCTACACCTTC.